This T cell receptor beta chain was recorded in a study of T cells in Graves' hyperthyroidism and ophthalmopathy. In this sample, this clonotype turned up a few times. From RNA transcripts, TCR beta CDR3 regions were amplified. The HTBI set primed first-round TCR CDR3 RT-PCR. TCRdb reanalysed the multiplex PCR reads using MiXCR and keeps one entry per CDR3 protein. The sample has roughly 380,000 distinct CDR3 sequences; approximately 13% are singletons. The germline gives CDR1 SQVTM, CDR2 ANQGSEA. The CDR3 has 12 residues. V lost 4 bases to trimming and J lost 1 base, with 8 bases between them. This clonotype was obtained from a young man with Graves' hyperthyroidism that later progressed to Graves' ophthalmopathy. The chain recombines TRBV29-1 with TRBJ2-7; D gene uncertain. The sample was blood. CDR3 loop: CSVVTASYEQYF. The CDR3 nucleotides read TGCAGCGTTGTTACAGCTTCCTACGAGCAGTACTTC.